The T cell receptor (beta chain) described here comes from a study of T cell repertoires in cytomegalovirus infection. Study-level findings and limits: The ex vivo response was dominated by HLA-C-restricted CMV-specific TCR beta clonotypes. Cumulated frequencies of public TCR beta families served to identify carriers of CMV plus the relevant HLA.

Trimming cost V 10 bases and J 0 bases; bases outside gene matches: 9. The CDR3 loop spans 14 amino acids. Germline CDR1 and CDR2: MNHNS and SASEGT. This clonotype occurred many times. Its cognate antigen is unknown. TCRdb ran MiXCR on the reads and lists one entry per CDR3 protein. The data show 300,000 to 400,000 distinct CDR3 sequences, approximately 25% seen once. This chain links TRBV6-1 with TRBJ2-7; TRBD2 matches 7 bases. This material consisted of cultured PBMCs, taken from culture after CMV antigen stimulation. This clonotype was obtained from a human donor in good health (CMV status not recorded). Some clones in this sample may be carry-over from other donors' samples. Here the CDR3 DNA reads TGTGCCACCCGGAGGGAGGGACTCTCCTACGAGCAGTACTTC. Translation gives CATRREGLSYEQYF.